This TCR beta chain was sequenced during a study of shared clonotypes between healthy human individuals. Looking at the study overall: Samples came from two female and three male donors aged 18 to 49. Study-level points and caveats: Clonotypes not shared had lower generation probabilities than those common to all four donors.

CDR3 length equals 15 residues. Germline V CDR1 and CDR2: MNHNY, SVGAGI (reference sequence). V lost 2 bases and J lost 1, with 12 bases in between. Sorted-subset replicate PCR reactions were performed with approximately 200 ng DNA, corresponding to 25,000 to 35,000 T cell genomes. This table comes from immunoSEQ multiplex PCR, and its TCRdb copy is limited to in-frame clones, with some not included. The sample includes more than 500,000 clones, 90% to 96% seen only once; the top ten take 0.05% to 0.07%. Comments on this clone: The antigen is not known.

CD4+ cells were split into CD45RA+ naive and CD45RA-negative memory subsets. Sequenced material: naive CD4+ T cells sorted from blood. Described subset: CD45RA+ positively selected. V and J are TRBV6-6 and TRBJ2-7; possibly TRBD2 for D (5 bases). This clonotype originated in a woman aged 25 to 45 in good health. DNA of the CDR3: TGTGCCAGCAGTTACGGCGGCGGGCAATCCTACGAGCAGTACTTC. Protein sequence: CASSYGGGQSYEQYF.